The clone carrying this T cell receptor (beta chain) was found a few times. Its antigen is unknown. The sample comes from a study of T-cell memory formation after mild COVID-19. About the research overall: Clustering of TCRs was largely donor specific. Study-level points and caveats: Some SARS-CoV-2-responding clones were already detected in memory before infection. Still unconfirmed is whether the second-wave clones peaking on day 37 recognized SARS-CoV-2. Clones that contracted from day 15 to 85 had balanced CD4/CD8; later expanders were CD4+ biased.

MiXCR, run by TCRdb on the 5' RACE reads, gives a single entry per CDR3 protein. The sample contains about 190,000 distinct CDR3 sequences, 10% of which appear only once. Germline trimming cut 4 bases from V and 6 bases from J; bases unmatched to any gene: 8. The length of the CDR3 is 15 residues. Germline V lookup: CDR1 SGHRS, CDR2 YFSETQ. The sample comprised PBMCs or a T cell subset sorted from them (not recorded which). The clonotype originates from a man younger than 35 who had mild COVID-19 (a few samples of this study predate the infection). Cell type and time point are not known. The J gene is TRBJ2-3, the V gene TRBV5-1, with 10 bases fitting TRBD1. The CDR3 spells CASSGGTGAGDTQYF. The CDR3 DNA reads as TGCGCCAGCAGCGGCGGGACAGGGGCGGGCGATACGCAGTATTTT.